These T cell receptor beta chains were read from a single sample in a study of T cell clonotyping in hematopoietic cell transplantation. Produced via immunoSEQ multiplex PCR; TCRdb's table is partial and in-frame only. The sample has 25,000 to 30,000 clones; 82% are singletons. The sample in question was peripheral blood mononuclear cells, obtained before stem cell transplant. The origin of the receptors is a man between 40 and 49 years old with acute myeloid leukemia. Some clones in this sample may be carry-over from other donors' samples. Each CDR3 is given with its conserved first and last residue. The D gene is left open where the match is weak. Not every row has a clone size; where given, it reads once, few, many or a size class.

V	length	size	D	J	CDR3	DNA
TRBV21-1	12	-	-	TRBJ1-5	CASRTSIQPQHF	TGTGCCAGCAGGACCAGTATCCAGCCCCAGCATTTT
TRBV7-2	13	-	TRBD2	TRBJ2-3	CASSDPTSDTQYF	TGTGCCAGCAGCGACCCGACTAGCGACACGCAGTATTTT
TRBV7-9	15	-	-	TRBJ1-4	CASSRGGAVNEKLFF	TGTGCCAGCAGCAGGGGAGGGGCCGTTAATGAAAAACTGTTTTTT
TRBV29-1	12	-	TRBD1	TRBJ1-4	CSVGTGREKLFF	TGCAGCGTTGGGACAGGGCGTGAAAAACTGTTTTTT
TRBV7-2	16	-	TRBD1	TRBJ1-2	CASSLDVGTGPYGYTF	TGTGCCAGCAGCTTAGATGTCGGGACAGGGCCCTATGGCTACACCTTC
TRBV5-1	14	-	TRBD1	TRBJ2-3	CASSTGQGTDTQYF	TGCGCCAGCAGCACGGGACAGGGTACAGATACGCAGTATTTT
TRBV7-9	14	-	TRBD1	TRBJ2-7	CASSMGQGGHEQYF	TGTGCCAGCAGCATGGGACAGGGTGGCCACGAGCAGTACTTC
TRBV6-6	16	-	-	TRBJ2-4	CASRGRGARAKNIQYF	TGTGCCAGCAGAGGTCGGGGGGCCCGAGCCAAAAACATTCAGTACTTC
TRBV6-6	14	once	TRBD1	TRBJ1-5	CASTGDRDNQPQHF	TGTGCCAGCACGGGGGACAGGGACAATCAGCCCCAGCATTTT
TRBV28	16	-	TRBD1	TRBJ1-3	CASSVTGEVSGNTIYF	TGTGCCAGCAGTGTCACAGGGGAAGTGTCTGGAAACACCATATATTTT
TRBV28	13	few	-	TRBJ1-6	CASTVSYNSPLHF	TGTGCCAGCACCGTCTCCTATAATTCACCCCTCCACTTT
TRBV5-4	15	-	TRBD1	TRBJ2-7	CASSSGQGRSYEQYF	TGTGCCAGCAGCTCAGGACAGGGACGCTCCTACGAGCAGTACTTC
TRBV9	15	-	TRBD1	TRBJ2-7	CASSVGQGTAYEQYF	TGTGCCAGCAGCGTAGGACAGGGTACAGCCTACGAGCAGTACTTC
TRBV13	16	-	TRBD1	TRBJ2-3	CASSLSRGRLTDTQYF	TGTGCCAGCAGCCTAAGCAGGGGGCGTCTCACAGATACGCAGTATTTT
TRBV7-8	14	-	-	TRBJ2-7	CASSRTGTLYEQYF	TGTGCCAGCAGCCGCACCGGGACATTATACGAGCAGTACTTC
TRBV15	13	-	-	TRBJ2-5	CATSRVVEETQYF	TGTGCCACCAGCAGGGTAGTAGAAGAGACCCAGTACTTC
TRBV28	14	-	TRBD2	TRBJ2-7	CASRRTSGRNEQYF	TGTGCCAGCAGGCGGACTAGCGGGAGAAACGAGCAGTACTTC
TRBV2	15	once	TRBD2	TRBJ2-1	CASRESGGGINEQFF	TGTGCCAGCAGGGAGAGCGGGGGGGGGATTAATGAGCAGTTCTTC
TRBV27	14	-	TRBD1	TRBJ2-7	CASSLSQGTYEQYF	TGTGCCAGCAGTTTATCACAGGGGACCTACGAGCAGTACTTC
TRBV5-1	14	-	TRBD1	TRBJ2-3	CASSPGTGDDTQYF	TGCGCCAGCAGCCCAGGGACAGGGGATGATACGCAGTATTTT
TRBV7-9	16	-	-	TRBJ1-2	CASSLGETQAYYGYTF	TGTGCCAGCAGCTTAGGGGAGACTCAAGCCTACTATGGCTACACCTTC
TRBV5-4	14	once	-	TRBJ2-5	CASSSSGSRETQYF	TGTGCCAGCAGCTCATCCGGGTCGAGGGAGACCCAGTACTTC
TRBV5-6	17	-	TRBD2	TRBJ2-5	CASSWPSGSGFGETQYF	TGTGCCAGCAGCTGGCCTAGCGGGAGTGGCTTTGGAGAGACCCAGTACTTC